Presented here are 28 T cell receptor beta chains from one specimen sequenced in a study of T cell repertoires in cytomegalovirus infection. These receptors lack a known antigen. In TCRdb, the reads were re-called with MiXCR into one record per CDR3 protein. The repertoire holds hundreds of thousands of distinct CDR3 sequences, 31% seen once, with under 15% in the top ten. Material: cultured CD8+ T cells from PBMCs, obtained from culture after CMV antigen stimulation. All receptors come from a human donor in good health (CMV status not recorded). Some clones in this sample may be carry-over from other donors' samples.

CDR3 sequence reads: CSARDSDRAGEKLFF. The CDR3 DNA reads as TGCAGTGCTAGAGATTCCGACAGGGCGGGTGAAAAACTGTTTTTT. This rearrangement joins TRBV20-1 to TRBJ1-4; 7 positions agree with TRBD1. Germline V gene data show CDR1 as DFQATT and CDR2 as SNEGSKA (reference sequence). This CDR3 region has 15 residues. V trimming: 0 bases; J trimming: 7 bases; junction bases outside the gene matches: 8.

This clonotype was seen a handful of times. The chain recombines TRBV24-1 with TRBJ2-2, with 9 bases identical to TRBD1. Germline-derived CDR1 and CDR2 are KGHDR and SFDVKD. The CDR3 runs to 13 residues. Written as DNA, the CDR3 is TGTGCGACTCGGACAGGGGAAGTCGGGGAGCTGTTTTTT. The encoded protein is CATRTGEVGELFF.

The V gene is TRBV15, the J gene TRBJ2-6, with no clear D. V lost 0 bases and J 1 base, leaving 4 bases between the germline ends. This CDR3 has 15 amino acids. The germline V gene has CDR1 LNHNV and CDR2 YYDKDF (reference sequence). The CDR3 is CATSRDRSGANVLTF. DNA of the CDR3: TGTGCCACCAGCAGAGATCGGTCTGGGGCCAACGTCCTGACTTTC.

V gene TRBV13 combines with J gene TRBJ1-5, with 10 bases aligning to TRBD1. The germline gives CDR1 PRHDT, CDR2 FYEKMQ (reference sequence). Trimming took 5 bases from V and 5 from J; bases not matched to a gene: 12. This CDR3 region has 17 residues. The CDR3 region is CASSPTGGLSGYQPQHF. CDR3 coding DNA: TGTGCCAGCAGCCCGACAGGGGGCCTCTCCGGGTATCAGCCCCAGCATTTT. Full variable domain (missing parts from reference TRBV13 and TRBJ1-5): AAGVIQSPRHLIKEKRETATLKCYPIPRHDTVYWYQQGPGQDPQFLISFYEKMQSDKGSIPDRFSAQQFSDYHSELNMSSLELGDSALYFCASSPTGGLSGYQPQHFGDGTRLSIL.

This clonotype was observed a few times. The rearrangement links TRBV12-5 to TRBJ2-7; D not certain. Germline-derived CDR1 and CDR2 are LGHNT and FRNRAP. CDR3 length: 20 amino acids. Trimming pared 5 bases from V and 2 bases from J, leaving 31 bases between. CDR3 bases: TGTGCTAGTGGTGCAGTAGATAGTTCTATCACTGTACCAAATACCTACGAGCAGTACTTC. Translation gives CASGAVDSSITVPNTYEQYF.

This clonotype was counted ten times or more. J is TRBJ2-1 and V is TRBV7-6, with TRBD2 as a possible D gene (6 bases). The germline V gene encodes CDR1 SGHVS and CDR2 FNYEAQ. V was cut by 0 bases and J by 5 bases, with 17 bases left in between. The CDR3 has 17 residues. This CDR3 is CASSLARDGLQHNEQFF. The CDR3, as DNA: TGTGCCAGCAGCTTAGCGCGAGATGGACTACAGCACAATGAGCAGTTCTTC. Combining the CDR3 with reference TRBV7-6 and TRBJ2-1 gives the whole variable domain GAGVSQSPRYKVTKRGQDVALRCDPISGHVSLYWYRQALGQGPEFLTYFNYEAQQDKSGLPNDRFSAERPEGSISTLTIQRTEQRDSAMYRCASSLARDGLQHNEQFFGPGTRLTVL.

This clonotype turned up a few times. The chain has TRBV6-6 and TRBJ1-1; no clear D gene. There are 17 residues in the CDR3. From germline, CDR1 is MNHNY and CDR2 SVGAGI (reference sequence). V was shortened by 0 bases and J by 4 bases, with 18 bases between the two germline ends. CDR3 residues: CASSYSISVRGSTEAFF. CDR3 sequence (DNA): TGTGCCAGCAGTTACTCGATCTCGGTTCGGGGTAGCACTGAAGCTTTCTTT.

This clonotype was seen a few times. V gene TRBV7-4 combines with J gene TRBJ2-1; 8 positions match TRBD2. Trimming at V came to 2 bases and at J to 4 bases, leaving 4 bases not matched to a gene. Per the germline V gene, CDR1 is SGHVT and CDR2 is SQSDAQ. The length of the CDR3 is 15 residues. DNA of the CDR3: TGTGCCAGCAGCTTACCAGGACTAGCATACAATGAGCAGTTCTTC. Translating it yields CASSLPGLAYNEQFF.

At least ten counts were recorded for this clonotype. The chain couples TRBV7-2 to TRBJ2-7; D is possibly TRBD2 (7 bases). Between the trimmed V and J ends, which lost 3 bases and 7 bases, there was a span of 16 bases. Per the germline V gene, CDR1 is SGHTA and CDR2 is FQGNSA. This CDR3 has 14 amino acids. CDR3 in amino acids: CASSLEGGAPEQYF. The DNA of the CDR3 is TGTGCCAGCAGCTTGGAGGGGGGGGCACCGGAGCAGTACTTC.

This clonotype was seen ten or more times. The rearrangement joins TRBV28 to TRBJ1-5; D ambiguous. There are 13 residues in the CDR3. Trimming took 6 bases from V and 4 from J, leaving 10 bases between them. Germline V gene sequence: CDR1 MDHEN, CDR2 SYDVKM. The CDR3, as DNA: TGTGCCAGCAGCTCGGACGGAAATCAGCCCCAGCATTTT. This sequence encodes CASSSDGNQPQHF.

This chain uses TRBV7-6 with TRBJ2-3; the D call may be TRBD1 or TRBD2 (5 bases each). V was clipped by 4 bases and J by 2 bases, with 13 bases between them. The CDR3 covers 15 residues. Germline CDR1 SGHVS, CDR2 FNYEAQ. As DNA, the CDR3 is TGTGCCAGCAGCTATGGAGGCAGGGTCACAGATACGCAGTATTTT. It specifies CASSYGGRVTDTQYF.

The chain combines TRBV10-1 with TRBJ2-7; a weak D match, TRBD2 (6 bases). CDR1 and CDR2 from the germline V gene are WNHNN and SYGVQD (reference sequence). CDR3 size: 17 residues. Trimming shortened V by 8 bases and J by 1 base, and 24 bases separated the two germline ends. The CDR3 DNA reads TGCGCCAGCGGCGGGACGATGGGCCCCAGAGGGTCCTACGAGCAGTACTTC. Its protein is CASGGTMGPRGSYEQYF.

The CDR3 here is CASSYSRSNTEAFF. The CDR3 DNA reads as TGTGCCAGCAGTTACTCTCGATCGAACACTGAAGCTTTCTTT. The rearrangement joins TRBV6-5 to TRBJ1-1; D call uncertain. The V end lost 0 bases, the J end lost 1 base, and 6 bases lay between the germline ends. In germline, CDR1 is MNHEY, CDR2 SVGAGI. CDR3 size: 14 residues.

The CDR3 region has the DNA TGTGCCAGCAGCCCTGTCAGGGGCTCTGCTGAAGCTTTCTTT. Translated, it gives CASSPVRGSAEAFF. The chain combines TRBV7-9 with TRBJ1-1, with a weak D call TRBD1 (6 bases). The ends were cut back, 5 bases at V and 6 bases at J, with 16 bases in the middle. CDR3 length: 14 amino acids. Germline CDR1 SEHNR, CDR2 FQNEAQ (reference sequence).

The gene calls are TRBV7-6 and TRBJ2-2; D is perhaps TRBD2 (5 bases). V was cut by 3 bases and J by 8 bases, with 13 bases left in between. CDR1 and CDR2 from the germline V gene are SGHVS and FNYEAQ. The CDR3 consists of 14 residues. The CDR3 DNA is TGTGCCAGCAGCTTGGCCCCTAGCACAGGGGAGCTGTTTTTT. Protein: CASSLAPSTGELFF.

On this clonotype: At one of its ends the junction is not consistent with the germline gene, which may arise from a read error. The chain links TRBV4-1 to TRBJ2-7; 9 nucleotides align to TRBD1. CDR1 is MGHRA and CDR2 is YSYEKL in the germline V gene. This CDR3 is 15 amino acids long. CDR3 protein: CASSGPGTGSYEQYF. The CDR3 nucleotides are TGTGCCAGCAGCGGGCCCGGGACAGGGAGCTACGAGCAGTACTTC.

The chain links TRBV24-1 to TRBJ2-3, with a tentative D call TRBD1 (6 bases). Germline V gene data show CDR1 as KGHDR and CDR2 as SFDVKD. V was trimmed by 12 bases and J by 6 bases, leaving 21 bases between them. The CDR3 consists of 14 residues. The CDR3 loop is CAVRPGVTEDTQYF. The CDR3 DNA reads TGTGCCGTACGTCCAGGGGTTACGGAGGATACGCAGTATTTT.

This clonotype was found many times. The rearrangement joins TRBV7-2 to TRBJ1-3, with 7 bases identical to TRBD1. Unmatched junction bases numbered 7, after V lost 0 bases and J lost 2 bases. In germline, CDR1 is SGHTA, CDR2 FQGNSA. The CDR3 length is 17 residues. The CDR3 region is CASSLAFDRVAGNTIYF. In DNA form, the CDR3 reads TGTGCCAGCAGCTTAGCCTTCGACAGGGTAGCTGGAAACACCATATATTTT. Full variable domain (remainder filled in from reference TRBV7-2 and TRBJ1-3): GAGVSQSPSNKVTEKGKDVELRCDPISGHTALYWYRQSLGQGLEFLIYFQGNSAPDKSGLPSDRFSAERTGGSVSTLTIQRTQQEDSAVYLCASSLAFDRVAGNTIYFGEGSWLTVV.

Many counts were recorded for this clonotype. This chain links TRBV7-2 with TRBJ2-1; D gene uncertain. V was trimmed by 1 base and J by 8 bases, leaving 3 bases between them. CDR1 and CDR2 from the germline V gene are SGHTA and FQGNSA. This CDR3 comprises 11 residues. CDR3 sequence: CASSLVDEQFF. DNA of the CDR3: TGTGCCAGCAGCTTAGTGGATGAGCAGTTCTTC.

The CDR3 DNA follows: TGTGCCACCAGTGATTTGGCCGGGTATGGCACAGATACGCAGTATTTT. Protein sequence: CATSDLAGYGTDTQYF. V is TRBV24-1 and J is TRBJ2-3; no reliable D call. Germline CDR1 is KGHDR and CDR2 is SFDVKD. Trimming shortened V by 0 bases and J by 1 base, and 10 bases separated the two germline ends. The CDR3 extends over 16 amino acids.

The chain recombines TRBV7-6 with TRBJ2-7; D not resolved. This CDR3 comprises 15 residues. From germline, CDR1 is SGHVS and CDR2 FNYEAQ. V lost 5 bases to trimming and J lost 0 bases, with 14 bases between them. The CDR3, as DNA: TGTGCCAGCAGCCCCGACCTAACGAGCTCCTACGAGCAGTACTTC. Protein sequence: CASSPDLTSSYEQYF.

The chain joins TRBV7-3 to TRBJ1-2; maybe TRBD1 (5 bases). Trimming stripped 0 bases from V and 5 bases from J, with 13 bases between. Per germline, CDR1 SGHTA and CDR2 FQGTGA. The CDR3 has 15 amino acids. CDR3 in DNA: TGTGCCAGCAGCTTAACAGGGAGGGAGGGGTATGGCTACACCTTC. It yields the protein CASSLTGREGYGYTF.

This clonotype has a count of ten or more. The chain couples TRBV7-2 to TRBJ2-2; D might be TRBD2 (6 bases). Germline CDR1 is SGHTA and CDR2 is FQGNSA. There are 19 residues in the CDR3. Trimming removed 1 base at V and 0 bases at J, with 18 bases between. CDR3 coding DNA: TGTGCCAGCAGCTTAGACCCGGGACTGATGTCCGCGAACACCGGGGAGCTGTTTTTT. It yields the protein CASSLDPGLMSANTGELFF.

This chain joins TRBV15 and TRBJ2-3, with TRBD2 matching 11 bases. The junction had 13 bases not matched to a gene; V was cut back by 8 bases and J by 6 bases. There are 16 residues in the CDR3. The germline gives CDR1 LNHNV, CDR2 YYDKDF (reference sequence). In DNA form, the CDR3 reads TGTGCCACCGTCCCTAGCGGGGGGCCCAACAAGGATACGCAGTATTTT. Translation gives CATVPSGGPNKDTQYF.

This clonotype appeared a few times. V usage is TRBV7-6 and J usage is TRBJ1-3; D gene uncertain. The V gene's germline CDR1 is SGHVS and CDR2 FNYEAQ. This CDR3 is 16 amino acids long. Trimming took 4 bases from V and 0 from J, leaving 13 bases between them. The chain's CDR3 is CASSSSGIHSGNTIYF. CDR3 DNA: TGTGCCAGCAGCTCGAGTGGGATTCACTCTGGAAACACCATATATTTT.

The rearrangement links TRBV11-1 to TRBJ2-1; 11 bases map to TRBD2. Germline lookup yields CDR1 SGHAT and CDR2 FQDESV (reference sequence). V was clipped by 4 bases and J by 0 bases; unmatched bases: 5. The CDR3 is made up of 17 amino acids. The CDR3 sequence is CASSSTSGDHSYNEQFF. The CDR3 bases are TGTGCCAGCAGCTCGACTAGCGGGGACCACTCCTACAATGAGCAGTTCTTC.

This clonotype was seen only a few times. The chain combines TRBV12-3 or TRBV12-4 with TRBJ1-6; TRBD1 is a possible D gene (6 bases). This CDR3 comprises 15 residues. Trimming cost V 1 base and J 10 bases, with 14 bases left between them. CDR3 in amino acids: CASSLVGGGRSPLHF. In nucleotides, the CDR3 is TGTGCCAGCAGTTTAGTAGGGGGTGGGCGGTCACCCCTCCACTTT.

The chain combines TRBV12-3 or TRBV12-4 with TRBJ2-1; TRBD1 matches at 10 bases. The junction had 7 bases not matched to a gene; V was cut back by 3 bases and J by 5 bases. This CDR3 spans 16 amino acids. CDR3 nucleotides: TGTGCCAGCAGTTTGATCGGGACAGGGGTCGACAATGAGCAGTTCTTC. Amino acid sequence: CASSLIGTGVDNEQFF.